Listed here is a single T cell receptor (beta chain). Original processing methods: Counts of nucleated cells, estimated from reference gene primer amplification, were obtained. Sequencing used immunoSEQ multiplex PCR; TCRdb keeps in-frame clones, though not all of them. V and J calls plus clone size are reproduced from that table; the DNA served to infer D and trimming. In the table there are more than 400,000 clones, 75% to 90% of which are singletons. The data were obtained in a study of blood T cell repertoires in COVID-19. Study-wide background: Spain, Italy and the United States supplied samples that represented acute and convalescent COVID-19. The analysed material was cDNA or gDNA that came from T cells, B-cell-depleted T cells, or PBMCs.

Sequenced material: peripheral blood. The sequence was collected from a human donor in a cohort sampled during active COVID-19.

CDR3 in amino acids: CASIFGGGPNTEAFF. The CDR3 nucleotides read TGTGCCAGCATCTTTGGGGGGGGCCCGAACACTGAAGCTTTCTTT. The chain combines TRBV2 with TRBJ1-1, with D perhaps TRBD1 (6 bases). Trimming left V 7 bases short and J 1 base short, with 16 bases between. Germline V gene lookup returns CDR1 SNHLY and CDR2 FYNNEI. The CDR3 is made up of 15 amino acids.